Listed below are T cell receptor beta chains from one sample, sequenced in a study of shared clonotypes between healthy human individuals. Assay: immunoSEQ multiplex PCR; the TCRdb copy retains only in-frame clones and omits some. In the table there are 500,000 to 700,000 clones, roughly 95% of which are singletons. The specimen sequenced was naive CD8+ T cells sorted from blood. These receptors all stem from a woman in her twenties or thirties in good health. Each CDR3 is given with its conserved first and last residue. D genes are given only for firm matches. Part of the rows lack a size; the others show once, few, many or a class for expanded clones.

j_call: TRBJ1-5; clone_size: NA; d_call: NA; v_call: TRBV28; cdr3_nt: TGTGCCAGCAGTTCTATCGCAGAAGATAGCAATCAGCCCCAGCATTTT; cdr3_aa: CASSSIAEDSNQPQHF
j_call: TRBJ2-4; clone_size: NA; d_call: TRBD1; v_call: TRBV5-1; cdr3_nt: TGCGCCAGCAGCTTGGCCGGACAGGGAAACATTCAGTACTTC; cdr3_aa: CASSLAGQGNIQYF
j_call: TRBJ2-7; clone_size: NA; d_call: NA; v_call: TRBV19; cdr3_nt: TGTGCCAGTGGGACGGGAGCTGTCTACGAGCAGTACTTC; cdr3_aa: CASGTGAVYEQYF
j_call: TRBJ2-1; clone_size: NA; d_call: NA; v_call: TRBV7-6; cdr3_nt: TGTGCCAGCAGCACAAAGCGTGATGAGCAGTTCTTC; cdr3_aa: CASSTKRDEQFF
j_call: TRBJ2-7; clone_size: NA; d_call: TRBD1; v_call: TRBV5-6; cdr3_nt: TGTGCCAGCAGCTCCGGGACAGCCTCCTACGAGCAGTACTTC; cdr3_aa: CASSSGTASYEQYF
j_call: TRBJ2-7; clone_size: NA; d_call: NA; v_call: TRBV10-3; cdr3_nt: TGTGCCATCAGTGCGGGACCCGGGTCCCTCGGGGAGCAGTACTTC; cdr3_aa: CAISAGPGSLGEQYF
j_call: TRBJ2-7; clone_size: NA; d_call: NA; v_call: TRBV27; cdr3_nt: TGTGCCAGTTCCCAGGACTCCTTTGGTTACGAGCAGTACTTC; cdr3_aa: CASSQDSFGYEQYF
j_call: TRBJ2-7; clone_size: NA; d_call: NA; v_call: TRBV5-8; cdr3_nt: TGTGCCAGCAGCCTCTCCGGGACGGTCTCCTACGAGCAGTACTTC; cdr3_aa: CASSLSGTVSYEQYF
j_call: TRBJ2-5; clone_size: NA; d_call: TRBD2; v_call: TRBV27; cdr3_nt: TGTGCCAGCAGTTTATTGGGAGGCCCTGGGCTAGCGGGAGGGTGGGGGGAGACCCAGTACTTC; cdr3_aa: CASSLLGGPGLAGGWGETQYF
j_call: TRBJ2-3; clone_size: NA; d_call: NA; v_call: TRBV29-1; cdr3_nt: TGCAGCGTCTATAGCACAGATACGCAGTATTTT; cdr3_aa: CSVYSTDTQYF
j_call: TRBJ2-1; clone_size: once; d_call: NA; v_call: TRBV4-1; cdr3_nt: TGCGCCAGCAGTCTCGCACTACCGGGAGTTTACAATGAGCAGTTCTTC; cdr3_aa: CASSLALPGVYNEQFF
j_call: TRBJ2-1; clone_size: NA; d_call: TRBD2; v_call: TRBV7-8; cdr3_nt: TGTGCCAGCAGCTTAGCGGCCAGCGGGAGGGCCGTTGAGCAGTTCTTC; cdr3_aa: CASSLAASGRAVEQFF
j_call: TRBJ1-4; clone_size: NA; d_call: NA; v_call: TRBV4-1; cdr3_nt: TGCGCCAGCAGCCAAGCCGACGTTTTAGGGGTCTTTAATGAAAAACTGTTTTTT; cdr3_aa: CASSQADVLGVFNEKLFF
j_call: TRBJ2-7; clone_size: NA; d_call: NA; v_call: TRBV13; cdr3_nt: TGTGCCAGCAGCCTCCGGGACGGGACCTACGAGCAGTACTTC; cdr3_aa: CASSLRDGTYEQYF
j_call: TRBJ2-7; clone_size: NA; d_call: TRBD2; v_call: TRBV15; cdr3_nt: TGTGCCACCAGCAGCTCCCTGACCCTAGCGGGAGGTTACGAGCAGTACTTC; cdr3_aa: CATSSSLTLAGGYEQYF
j_call: TRBJ2-7; clone_size: NA; d_call: TRBD2; v_call: TRBV28; cdr3_nt: TGTGCCAGCAGTTTATTTGGGTCGTGGGCAGCGGGATCCGAGCAGTACTTC; cdr3_aa: CASSLFGSWAAGSEQYF
j_call: TRBJ2-1; clone_size: NA; d_call: NA; v_call: TRBV20-1; cdr3_nt: TGCAGTGCTAGAGATATCAATGAGCAGTTCTTC; cdr3_aa: CSARDINEQFF
j_call: TRBJ2-3; clone_size: NA; d_call: NA; v_call: TRBV27; cdr3_nt: TGTGCCAGCAGTCTATTCCCCGGCGGGGCTAGCACAGATACGCAGTATTTT; cdr3_aa: CASSLFPGGASTDTQYF
j_call: TRBJ1-1; clone_size: NA; d_call: NA; v_call: TRBV28; cdr3_nt: TGTGCCAGCACCCAGGGGATCCTGAACACTGAAGCTTTCTTT; cdr3_aa: CASTQGILNTEAFF
j_call: TRBJ2-1; clone_size: once; d_call: NA; v_call: TRBV4-1; cdr3_nt: TGCGCCAGCAGCCAAGAACACAGCTACTCCTACAATGAGCAGTTCTTC; cdr3_aa: CASSQEHSYSYNEQFF
j_call: TRBJ2-7; clone_size: NA; d_call: TRBD1; v_call: TRBV10-3; cdr3_nt: TGTGCCATCAGTGGTCAACTCCGGGACAGCGCCTACGAGCAGTACTTC; cdr3_aa: CAISGQLRDSAYEQYF
j_call: TRBJ2-7; clone_size: NA; d_call: NA; v_call: TRBV27; cdr3_nt: TGTGCCAGCAGTTTGTCAGGGAACGAGCAGTACTTC; cdr3_aa: CASSLSGNEQYF
j_call: TRBJ2-5; clone_size: NA; d_call: NA; v_call: TRBV13; cdr3_nt: TGTGCCAGCAGCCCATCCGGTCAGATACAAGAGACCCAGTACTTC; cdr3_aa: CASSPSGQIQETQYF
j_call: TRBJ2-7; clone_size: few; d_call: TRBD1; v_call: TRBV27; cdr3_nt: TGTGCCAGCAGCTTACCGGGACAGACCTACGAGCAGTACTTC; cdr3_aa: CASSLPGQTYEQYF
j_call: TRBJ2-7; clone_size: NA; d_call: NA; v_call: TRBV29-1; cdr3_nt: TGCAGCGTGGGGCGAGCTGGAGCCTACGAGCAGTACTTC; cdr3_aa: CSVGRAGAYEQYF
j_call: TRBJ1-2; clone_size: NA; d_call: TRBD1; v_call: TRBV5-1; cdr3_nt: TGCGCCAGCAGCTCCCGACAGGGGGTTAATCCTGAAGGCTACACCTTC; cdr3_aa: CASSSRQGVNPEGYTF
j_call: TRBJ1-5; clone_size: NA; d_call: NA; v_call: TRBV27; cdr3_nt: TGTGCCAGCAGTTTATTAGGGGGGTCGAACAATCAGCCCCAGCATTTT; cdr3_aa: CASSLLGGSNNQPQHF
j_call: TRBJ2-7; clone_size: NA; d_call: TRBD2; v_call: TRBV4-1; cdr3_nt: TGCGCCAGCAGCCAAGTGGGGGGGTCGCACCTACCCGAGCAGTACTTC; cdr3_aa: CASSQVGGSHLPEQYF
j_call: TRBJ1-2; clone_size: few; d_call: NA; v_call: TRBV5-1; cdr3_nt: TGCGCCAGCAGCTTGAGCGGGCCGATCTATGGCTACACCTTC; cdr3_aa: CASSLSGPIYGYTF